This T cell receptor (beta chain) was documented in a study of T cell responses to AZD1222 COVID-19 vaccine. Regarding the study as a whole: It should be noted that donors were predominantly white British and more often female, and clonal diversity was possibly underestimated. The peak T cell response came first, and repertoires were sampled only after it.

V shed 2 bases and J 1 base; nucleotides not matched to a gene: 2. The CDR3 has 15 amino acids. Germline V gives CDR1 MNHEY, CDR2 SVGAGI. Only in-frame clones appear in the TCRdb table, and some are missing; sequencing was by immunoSEQ multiplex PCR. The profile shows around 210,000 clones, around 94% of them singletons. On this clone itself: Antigen specificity is unknown.

The sequencing used peripheral blood, collected 28 days after the second dose of the MenACWY control vaccine. The chain is built from TRBV6-5 and TRBJ1-2, with TRBD1 matching over 9 bases. The sequence was collected from an adult who received the MenACWY meningococcal vaccine as a control. CDR3 protein: CASSYGQGINYGYTF. The CDR3, as DNA: TGTGCCAGCAGTTACGGACAGGGGATTAACTATGGCTACACCTTC.